The rows below give T cell receptor beta chains drawn from one sample of a study of cytomegalovirus exposure and HLA in healthy donors. The protocol was immunoSEQ multiplex PCR, while the TCRdb copy is restricted to in-frame clones and leaves out a portion. The sample lists about 140,000 clones, 60% to 85% occurring once. Sequenced: PBMCs. The receptors were sampled from a man aged 35 to 55 in good health and CMV-seronegative. The CDR3 runs from the conserved cysteine through the conserved F or W. The D gene is left open where the match is weak. Only some rows state a clone size, as once, few, many or a class for expanded clones.

V	size	J	D	DNA	CDR3
TRBV7-9	once	TRBJ1-3	TRBD1	TGTGCCAGCAGCTTAGAAATGGGACAGGGGTTTTCCTCTGGAAACACCATATATTTT	CASSLEMGQGFSSGNTIYF
TRBV15	-	TRBJ2-3	TRBD2	TGTGCCACCAGCACCGGGGGGAGCACAGATACGCAGTATTTT	CATSTGGSTDTQYF
TRBV19	-	TRBJ2-7	TRBD1	TGTGCCAGTAGTGCTCGGGACAGGGACCGCGAGCAGTACTTC	CASSARDRDREQYF
TRBV5-1	-	TRBJ1-6	-	TGCGCCAGCAGCTTATCGGGTAGGGAGAATTCACCCCTCCACTTT	CASSLSGRENSPLHF
TRBV29-1	-	TRBJ2-2	-	TGCAGCGTTGGAGGGGGTTCCTGGGGGGAGCTGTTTTTT	CSVGGGSWGELFF
TRBV4-1	-	TRBJ1-5	-	TGCGCCAGCAGAACATTGAACAGGACTAGCAATCAGCCCCAGCATTTT	CASRTLNRTSNQPQHF
TRBV30	-	TRBJ2-6	-	TGTGGAAAGGGGGGGCCTGGGGCCAACGTCCTGACTTTC	CGKGGPGANVLTF
TRBV6-5	-	TRBJ2-7	TRBD2	TGTGCCAGCAGTTACTCAGGGGAGGGCGAGCAGTACTTC	CASSYSGEGEQYF
TRBV4-1	-	TRBJ2-1	TRBD2	TGCGCCAGCAGCCAAGATATGTCTAGCGGGAGATTCCGGGAGCAGTTCTTC	CASSQDMSSGRFREQFF
TRBV5-1	-	TRBJ2-2	-	TGCGCCAGCAGCCAGCGTGCCGGGGAGCTGTTTTTT	CASSQRAGELFF
TRBV15	-	TRBJ1-2	-	TGTGCCACCAGCGTGACCTTCGGGGGCTACACCTTC	CATSVTFGGYTF
TRBV7-9	few	TRBJ2-1	-	TGTGCCAGCAGCCCGTCCTTAGGTGCGGGGTACAATGAGCAGTTCTTC	CASSPSLGAGYNEQFF
TRBV7-3	-	TRBJ2-5	TRBD2	TGTGCCAGCAGCTCCATAGCGGGGGGGACGGAGACCCAGTACTTC	CASSSIAGGTETQYF
TRBV2	-	TRBJ2-1	-	TGTGCCAGCAGTGAAGTGGGGGCCATGGGACTACTCTACAATGAGCAGTTCTTC	CASSEVGAMGLLYNEQFF
TRBV15	-	TRBJ1-1	-	TGTGCCACCAGCAGAGGCCGGTTGGACACTGAAGCTTTCTTT	CATSRGRLDTEAFF
TRBV28	-	TRBJ2-7	-	TGTGCCAGCAGTTTAGGACAGCTAGATTACGAGCAGTACTTC	CASSLGQLDYEQYF
TRBV7-7	-	TRBJ2-5	-	TGTGCCAGCAGCTTCGGTTTCGGGGGCCAAGAGACCCAGTACTTC	CASSFGFGGQETQYF
TRBV2	-	TRBJ1-2	-	TGTGCCAGCAGGGAGAGTAACTATGGCTACACCTTC	CASRESNYGYTF
TRBV9	-	TRBJ2-3	TRBD2	TGTGCCAGCAGCGTAGGGGGAGGAGCGGGGGGCGATACGCAGTATTTT	CASSVGGGAGGDTQYF
TRBV14	once	TRBJ2-7	-	TGTGCCAGCAGCCAAGATCTAGCCTACGAGCAGTACTTC	CASSQDLAYEQYF
TRBV7-9	-	TRBJ2-7	-	TGTGCCGGGGTACTAGGCGGAGGGGCGGAGGACGAGCAGTACTTC	CAGVLGGGAEDEQYF
TRBV5-1	once	TRBJ2-3	-	TGCGCCAGCAGCTTGGGACAGGTTCTAGATACGCAGTATTTT	CASSLGQVLDTQYF
TRBV7-9	-	TRBJ2-3	-	TGTGCCAGCAGCCCCCGCGGGACAGATACGCAGTATTTT	CASSPRGTDTQYF
TRBV12-5	-	TRBJ1-1	TRBD1	TGTGCTAGTGGTTCCGGACAGGAGGAAACTGAAGCTTTCTTT	CASGSGQEETEAFF
TRBV11-2	-	TRBJ2-2	TRBD2	TGTGCCAGCAGCCCGACTCTGGGACTAGCGCGAGGGAGCGGGGAGCTGTTTTTT	CASSPTLGLARGSGELFF
TRBV7-2	-	TRBJ1-1	TRBD1	TGTGCCAGCAGCTTGCAGGGGGACACTGAAGCTTTCTTT	CASSLQGDTEAFF
TRBV27	few	TRBJ2-1	-	TGTGCCAGCAGTTTTAGGCTAGCTGGTGAGCAGTTCTTC	CASSFRLAGEQFF
TRBV30	-	TRBJ1-5	-	TGTGCCTGGAGTTCCGTTGTAAATCAGCCCCAGCATTTT	CAWSSVVNQPQHF
TRBV7-8	-	TRBJ2-7	-	TGTGCCAGCAGCCCCTTTAACTGGTACGAGCAGTACTTC	CASSPFNWYEQYF
TRBV19	-	TRBJ2-5	-	TGTGCCAGTAGTATCGTGGCGGACCAAGAGACCCAGTACTTC	CASSIVADQETQYF
TRBV21-1	-	TRBJ1-1	-	TGTGCCAGCAGCAAATATGAGGCCCCGAACACTGAAGCTTTCTTT	CASSKYEAPNTEAFF
TRBV6-6	once	TRBJ1-5	TRBD1	TGTGCCAGCAGTTCACGACAGGGTTTTCAGCCCCAGCATTTT	CASSSRQGFQPQHF
TRBV4-1	-	TRBJ2-3	TRBD1	TGCGCCAGCAGCCCCGGGACAGGGTTGGTAACAGATACGCAGTATTTT	CASSPGTGLVTDTQYF
TRBV9	few	TRBJ2-2	TRBD1	TGTGCCAGCAGGTGGGGGACAGGGGGCACGAACACCGGGGAGCTGTTTTTT	CASRWGTGGTNTGELFF
TRBV30	-	TRBJ1-1	-	TGTGCCTGGACTGCGGGGTCGAACACTGAAGCTTTCTTT	CAWTAGSNTEAFF
TRBV6-5	-	TRBJ2-5	TRBD1	TGTGCCAGCAGCCTGGACAGGTTCCAAGAGACCCAGTACTTC	CASSLDRFQETQYF
TRBV5-4	-	TRBJ2-1	-	TGTGCCAGCAGCGCATGGACAGTCTACAATGAGCAGTTCTTC	CASSAWTVYNEQFF
TRBV5-4	few	TRBJ1-2	TRBD1	TGTGCCAGCAGCTTCGGACAGGGACAACCTAACTATGGCTACACCTTC	CASSFGQGQPNYGYTF
TRBV11-2	-	TRBJ2-7	TRBD1	TGTGCCAGCAGCCTAGGGGGCCTATCCTACGAGCAGTACTTC	CASSLGGLSYEQYF
TRBV7-9	-	TRBJ1-6	-	TGTGCCAGCAGCTCCCAGGGACCCCTCCACTTT	CASSSQGPLHF
TRBV9	-	TRBJ2-7	-	TGTGCCAGCAGCGTCCATACAGGGGAGGACGAGCAGTACTTC	CASSVHTGEDEQYF
TRBV15	-	TRBJ1-1	-	TGTGCCACCAGCAGAGATTTGGGGCTGACGGCTGAAGCTTTCTTT	CATSRDLGLTAEAFF
TRBV2	-	TRBJ2-7	-	TGTGCCACGATTGTGGAAACAGGGCGCGACGAGCAGTACTTC	CATIVETGRDEQYF
TRBV27	-	TRBJ1-6	TRBD1	TGTGCCAGCAGTCCAGAGACAGGGGGCTATGGGCTCTCACCCCTCCACTTT	CASSPETGGYGLSPLHF
TRBV5-6	-	TRBJ1-4	-	TGTGCCAGCAGCTTGGCATCGGGGTGGGGAAAACTGTTTTTT	CASSLASGWGKLFF
TRBV30	-	TRBJ1-4	TRBD1	TGTGCCTGGAGTGCCCGGGACAGGGGACTTAATGAAAAACTGTTTTTT	CAWSARDRGLNEKLFF
TRBV2	-	TRBJ2-4	-	TGTGCCAGCAGGGGGCGGGACGCCTCTTTGGCTCAGTACTTC	CASRGRDASLAQYF
TRBV5-8	-	TRBJ2-7	-	TGTGCCAGCAGCTTGAGAGCCTACGAGCAGTACTTC	CASSLRAYEQYF
TRBV5-1	-	TRBJ2-5	TRBD1	TGCGCCAGCAGCCTAACAGGGGGCGTGGAGACCCAGTACTTC	CASSLTGGVETQYF
TRBV9	-	TRBJ2-1	TRBD2	TGTGCCAGCAGCGTAGCAGCGCGGGGGGCCGCCAATGAGCAGTTCTTC	CASSVAARGAANEQFF
TRBV5-6	-	TRBJ2-2	-	TGTGCCAGCAGCTTGTTGATCGCAGGCGGGGAGCTGTTTTTT	CASSLLIAGGELFF
TRBV30	-	TRBJ2-7	-	TGTGCCTGGAGGGCTAGCTCCCCCTACGAGCAGTACTTC	CAWRASSPYEQYF
TRBV15	once	TRBJ2-2	-	TGTGCCACCAGCAGAGAGCTAGCAGACCGCGAGGACACCGGGGAGCTGTTTTTT	CATSRELADREDTGELFF
TRBV25-1	-	TRBJ1-2	-	TGTGCCAGCACCCCCGGGGGGGCAGGGAATGGCTACACCTTC	CASTPGGAGNGYTF
TRBV19	-	TRBJ2-7	TRBD2	TGTGCCAGTAGTATAAGTCCTAGCGGGTCCTACGAGCAGTACTTC	CASSISPSGSYEQYF
TRBV6-5	-	TRBJ1-1	-	TGTGCCATTTGGACAGTGGGTGGGGCTGAAGCTTTCTTT	CAIWTVGGAEAFF
TRBV5-1	once	TRBJ1-4	-	TGCGCCAGCAGCCCAGGCGTCTACAATGAAAAACTGTTTTTT	CASSPGVYNEKLFF